This T cell receptor beta chain was identified during a study of T cells in Graves' hyperthyroidism and ophthalmopathy. What was amplified from RNA transcripts were TCR beta CDR3 regions. The HTBI set primed first-round TCR CDR3 RT-PCR. Each CDR3 protein gets one entry after TCRdb re-called the multiplex PCR reads with MiXCR. The sample contains nearly 600,000 distinct CDR3 sequences, approximately 14% of which appear only once. The length of the CDR3 is 13 residues. The V and J ends lost 6 bases and 4 bases respectively, with 12 bases between them. Germline V CDR1 and CDR2: MNHEY, SMNVEV (reference sequence).

The sequenced material came from blood. This TCR derives from a woman in her 30s with Graves' hyperthyroidism that later progressed to Graves' ophthalmopathy. The rearrangement links TRBV27 to TRBJ2-5; D is possibly TRBD1 or TRBD2 (5 bases each). The CDR3 DNA is TGTGCCAGCAGACCGGGACGGGGAGAGACCCAGTACTTC. Its translation is CASRPGRGETQYF.